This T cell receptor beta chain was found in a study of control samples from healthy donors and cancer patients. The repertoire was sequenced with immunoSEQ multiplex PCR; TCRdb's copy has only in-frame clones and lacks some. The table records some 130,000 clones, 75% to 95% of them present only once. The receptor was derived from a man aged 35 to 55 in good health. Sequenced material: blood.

The CDR3 loop reads CASSWARAGQGYSRTNEKLFF. In DNA form, the CDR3 reads TGTGCCAGCAGCTGGGCGAGGGCGGGACAGGGGTATAGTAGGACTAATGAAAAACTGTTTTTT. The chain employs TRBV21-1 and TRBJ1-4; TRBD1, the table's D call, was not compared with the DNA. TRBV21-1 is listed as a pseudogene. The CDR3 loop spans 21 amino acids.